This T cell receptor (beta chain) is drawn from a study of beta chain features in type 1 diabetes. Expressed TCRB transcripts were sequenced because the isolated RNA had all been reverse transcribed beforehand. Approximately 4 million reads was the average for naive, central memory and regulatory T cell samples. Libraries were prepared by immunoSEQ multiplex PCR; TCRdb keeps only in-frame clonotypes and omits some of them. There are fewer than 200,000 clones in the sample; about 13% occur only once, and 0.6% to 0.8% lies in the top ten. The CDR3 consists of 13 residues. V lost 7 bases and J lost 3; bases outside the gene matches: 9. Germline V gives CDR1 SQVTM, CDR2 ANQGSEA. This clone was observed a handful of times.

The TCR comes from a woman aged 18-30 years in good health. The sample comprised central memory CD4+ T cells from blood. V is TRBV29-1 and J is TRBJ2-7, with TRBD2 matching 7 bases. The CDR3 here is CSAVGGSHYEQYF. CDR3 sequence (DNA): TGCAGCGCTGTGGGCGGGAGTCACTACGAGCAGTACTTC.